The 24 T cell receptor beta chains listed next were all sequenced from one sample in a study of T cell changes during pregnancy in multiple sclerosis. The method was immunoSEQ multiplex PCR; TCRdb's version includes in-frame clones alone and lacks a portion of them. The data show tens of thousands of clones, with over 75% seen just once and around 0.3% held by the top ten. Sequenced here: CD4+ T cells from peripheral blood mononuclear cells, sampled in the third trimester of pregnancy. These receptors all stem from a female donor in good health, enrolled as a control in a pregnancy study.

The chain couples TRBV5-6 to TRBJ1-1; 9 positions match TRBD1. The J segment lost 10 bases and the V segment lost 4 bases, leaving 8 bases of the junction unmatched. Germline V gene lookup returns CDR1 SGHDT and CDR2 YYEEEE. There are 13 residues in the CDR3. This CDR3 reads CASSAGQGLGAFF. The CDR3 nucleotides are TGTGCCAGCAGCGCCGGACAGGGGTTGGGAGCTTTCTTT.

CDR3: CASSRRGREKLFF. The DNA of the CDR3 is TGTGCCAGTTCAAGGAGGGGACGAGAAAAACTGTTTTTT. The chain couples TRBV19 to TRBJ1-4; the D gene is possibly TRBD1 (5 bases). The CDR3 loop spans 13 amino acids. Germline CDR1 LNHDA, CDR2 SQIVND (reference sequence). The V end was cut by 8 bases, the J end by 8 bases, with 15 bases between.

The CDR3 here is CASRYTLEGTEAFF. CDR3 sequence (DNA): TGTGCCAGCAGGTACACACTGGAGGGGACTGAAGCTTTCTTT. The chain uses TRBV6-5 and TRBJ1-1; possibly TRBD1 for D (5 bases). The CDR3 runs 14 residues. CDR1 and CDR2 from the germline V gene are MNHEY and SVGAGI. The V end was cut by 6 bases, the J end by 5 bases, with 16 bases between.

The chain is built from TRBV6-6 and TRBJ2-5; 8 bases are a match to TRBD1. This CDR3 comprises 12 residues. Trimming at V came to 6 bases and at J to 4 bases, leaving 1 base not matched to a gene. The V gene's germline CDR1 is MNHNY and CDR2 SVGAGI (reference sequence). The CDR3 reads CASRDRGETQYF. The DNA for the CDR3 is TGTGCCAGCAGAGACAGGGGAGAGACCCAGTACTTC.

The gene calls are TRBV4-3 and TRBJ1-1; D is uncertain. Trimming removed 0 bases at V and 0 bases at J, with 8 bases between. Germline CDR1 LGHNA, CDR2 YSLEER. The CDR3 length is 15 residues. The CDR3 reads CASSQDSVLNTEAFF. Here the CDR3 DNA reads TGCGCCAGCAGCCAAGATTCCGTGTTGAACACTGAAGCTTTCTTT.

This clone appeared a single time. The J gene is TRBJ2-7, the V gene TRBV7-6; tentatively, D is TRBD1 (5 bases). Germline V gene sequence: CDR1 SGHVS, CDR2 FNYEAQ. The CDR3 sequence is 15 residues long. Deletions cut 4 bases from V and 0 bases from J, with 13 bases between. CDR3 residues: CASSSKDSRSYEQYF. The CDR3, as DNA: TGTGCCAGCAGCTCGAAAGACAGTCGCTCCTACGAGCAGTACTTC.

The chain recombines TRBV5-4 with TRBJ2-1; 9 nucleotides match TRBD1. Germline-derived CDR1 and CDR2 are SGHNT and YYREEE (reference sequence). Trimming removed 4 bases from V and 3 bases from J; junction bases left unmatched: 8. The CDR3 loop spans 16 amino acids. DNA for the CDR3: TGTGCCAGCAGCCTGGGTCCGACAGGGGGCTACAATGAGCAGTTCTTC. Protein sequence: CASSLGPTGGYNEQFF.

The V call is TRBV25-1, the J call TRBJ1-2, with 7 bases that match TRBD1. The J segment lost 8 bases and the V segment lost 6 bases, leaving 12 bases of the junction unmatched. Per the germline V gene, CDR1 is MGHDK and CDR2 is SYGVNS. CDR3 length: 14 residues. The CDR3 region is CASRETGFSFGYTF. The CDR3 nucleotides read TGTGCCAGCAGGGAGACAGGGTTTTCATTCGGCTACACCTTC.

The chain carries TRBV5-1 and TRBJ1-1, with D perhaps matching TRBD1 (6 bases). Germline V gene sequence: CDR1 SGHRS, CDR2 YFSETQ. The V and J ends lost 4 bases and 0 bases respectively, with 13 bases between them. The CDR3 has 15 residues. Written as DNA, the CDR3 is TGCGCCAGCAGCCCTGTCCCAGGGGTGAACACTGAAGCTTTCTTT. As protein: CASSPVPGVNTEAFF. Variable domain in full (rest from reference TRBV5-1 and TRBJ1-1): KAGVTQTPRYLIKTRGQQVTLSCSPISGHRSVSWYQQTPGQGLQFLFEYFSETQRNKGNFPGRFSGRQFSNSRSEMNVSTLELGDSALYLCASSPVPGVNTEAFFGQGTRLTVV.

This chain joins TRBV4-3 and TRBJ1-1; no definite D call. V lost 1 base and J 5 bases, leaving 8 bases between the germline ends. Looked up from germline, CDR1 is LGHNA and CDR2 is YSLEER. This CDR3 spans 13 amino acids. The CDR3: CASSQGAGTEAFF. CDR3 sequence (DNA): TGCGCCAGCAGCCAAGGAGCCGGGACTGAAGCTTTCTTT.

This clone appeared a single time. J is TRBJ2-3 and V is TRBV28, with 7 bases that match TRBD2. CDR1 is MDHEN, CDR2 SYDVKM, per germline. V dropped 1 base and J dropped 1; count of bases not matched to a gene: 5. The CDR3 length is 16 residues. The CDR3 protein is CASSLFGAGGTDTQYF. In DNA, the CDR3 is TGTGCCAGCAGTTTATTTGGGGCGGGGGGCACAGATACGCAGTATTTT.

V is TRBV7-9 and J is TRBJ2-7; D is unclear. Germline V gene sequence: CDR1 SEHNR, CDR2 FQNEAQ (reference sequence). With 3 bases removed from V and 3 bases from J, the gap between germline ends came to 15 bases. This CDR3 region has 15 residues. CDR3 DNA sequence: TGTGCCAGCAGCTTTGGCTCCCCCCACCTCTACGAGCAGTACTTC. Translated, it gives CASSFGSPHLYEQYF. The full variable domain, rest sourced from reference TRBV7-9 and TRBJ2-7, is DTGVSQNPRHKITKRGQNVTFRCDPISEHNRLYWYRQTLGQGPEFLTYFQNEAQLEKSRLLSDRFSAERPKGSFSTLEIQRTEQGDSAMYLCASSFGSPHLYEQYFGPGTRLTVT.

The rearrangement joins TRBV6-1 to TRBJ1-2; D gene uncertain. Germline CDR1 is MNHNS and CDR2 is SASEGT. V was clipped by 7 bases and J by 8 bases, with 14 bases between them. CDR3 size: 12 residues. In DNA form, the CDR3 reads TGTGCCAGCACCCAGACACCGGGAGGCTACACCTTC. Protein product: CASTQTPGGYTF.

To note about this clone: A read error may account for a junction end that differs from germline. The chain carries TRBV5-1 and TRBJ1-3, with D possibly TRBD1 on 6 matching bases. Germline-derived CDR1 and CDR2 are SGHRS and YFSETQ. The CDR3 is 17 amino acids. The CDR3, as DNA: TGCGCCAGCAGGTTGGAGGAGCAGGGGCACTCTGGAAACACCATATATTTT. Translated, it gives CASRLEEQGHSGNTIYF. Variable domain in full (rest from reference TRBV5-1 and TRBJ1-3): KAGVTQTPRYLIKTRGQQVTLSCSPISGHRSVSWYQQTPGQGLQFLFEYFSETQRNKGNFPGRFSGRQFSNSRSEMNVSTLELGDSALYLCASRLEEQGHSGNTIYFGEGSWLTVV.

This chain joins TRBV10-3 and TRBJ2-5; 11 bases are a match to TRBD1. CDR3 size: 18 residues. Germline V gives CDR1 ENHRY, CDR2 SYGVKD. V lost 3 bases, J lost 5 bases, and 14 bases stayed unmatched. Here the CDR3 DNA reads TGTGCCATCAGTGACTTTCGAGGGACAGGGGGAATAGGGGAGACCCAGTACTTC. Translating it yields CAISDFRGTGGIGETQYF.

V and J are TRBV19 and TRBJ1-1; 7 nucleotides match TRBD1. This CDR3 comprises 13 residues. The germline CDR1 and CDR2 sequences are LNHDA and SQIVND (reference sequence). After removal of 3 bases from V and 4 bases from J, the junction contained 2 bases not matched to a gene. Written as DNA, the CDR3 is TGTGCCAGTAGTATGACAGGGCCCACTGAAGCTTTCTTT. Its translation: CASSMTGPTEAFF.

The sample holds one count of this clone. CDR3 amino acids: CASSGRTGNHNQPQHF. DNA of the CDR3: TGTGCCAGCAGCGGCCGGACAGGGAATCACAATCAGCCCCAGCATTTT. V usage is TRBV7-8 and J usage is TRBJ1-5, with TRBD1 identical over 8 bases. CDR1 and CDR2 (germline): SGHVS, FQNEAQ. The CDR3 sequence is 16 residues long. Trimming at V came to 5 bases and at J to 3 bases, leaving 9 bases not matched to a gene.

The CDR3 bases are TGTGCCAGCAGCTTACTCCAAGAGACCCAGTACTTC. The encoded protein is CASSLLQETQYF. The rearrangement joins TRBV7-2 to TRBJ2-5; no definite D call. Germline CDR1 and CDR2: SGHTA and FQGNSA. CDR3 length equals 12 residues. V lost 2 bases and J 1 base, leaving 2 bases between the germline ends. Using reference TRBV7-2 and TRBJ2-5 for the parts outside the CDR3, the full variable domain is GAGVSQSPSNKVTEKGKDVELRCDPISGHTALYWYRQSLGQGLEFLIYFQGNSAPDKSGLPSDRFSAERTGGSVSTLTIQRTQQEDSAVYLCASSLLQETQYFGPGTRLLVL.

V usage is TRBV4-3 and J usage is TRBJ2-1; 7 positions agree with TRBD1. CDR1 is LGHNA and CDR2 is YSLEER in the germline V gene. The ends lost 2 bases at V and 5 bases at J; junction bases unmatched: 12. The CDR3 length is 17 residues. Here the CDR3 DNA reads TGCGCCAGCAGCCAAAGCACGCCGGGACAGACCAACAATGAGCAGTTCTTC. Translating it yields CASSQSTPGQTNNEQFF.

This clone was counted once. The rearrangement uses TRBV6-1 and TRBJ2-7; D is perhaps TRBD1 (6 bases). The CDR3 totals 14 residues. The germline V gene encodes CDR1 MNHNS and CDR2 SASEGT. Deletions cut 7 bases from V and 7 bases from J, with 20 bases between. CDR3 DNA sequence: TGTGCCAGCACAAAGGCACAGGGAATAGAAGAGCAGTACTTC. Amino acid sequence: CASTKAQGIEEQYF.

J is TRBJ1-2 and V is TRBV10-3, with 8 bases lining up with TRBD1. This CDR3 has 14 residues. Germline V lookup: CDR1 ENHRY, CDR2 SYGVKD. J lost 2 bases, V lost 6 bases, and 5 bases had no gene match. CDR3 loop: CAISEQGGNYGYTF. The CDR3 nucleotides read TGTGCCATCAGCGAACAGGGGGGAAACTATGGCTACACCTTC.

The V and J genes are TRBV7-3 and TRBJ1-1; tentative D call: TRBD1 (5 bases). Germline V gives CDR1 SGHTA, CDR2 FQGTGA. This CDR3 comprises 16 residues. With 6 bases removed from V and 6 bases from J, the gap between germline ends came to 23 bases. The CDR3: CASSFLPGLPNPEAFF. Here the CDR3 DNA reads TGTGCCAGCAGTTTTCTCCCGGGACTGCCTAACCCTGAAGCTTTCTTT.

CDR3 in amino acids: CASSEGLGLANYGYTF. DNA of the CDR3: TGTGCCAGCAGTGAAGGCTTGGGACTTGCTAACTATGGCTACACCTTC. The gene calls are TRBV6-1 and TRBJ1-2, with a possible D match to TRBD1 (5 bases). The ends were cut back, 1 base at V and 0 bases at J, with 12 bases in the middle. Per the germline V gene, CDR1 is MNHNS and CDR2 is SASEGT. The CDR3 loop spans 16 amino acids.

The rearrangement joins TRBV4-3 to TRBJ2-2, with D perhaps TRBD2 (6 bases). The CDR3 consists of 16 residues. CDR1 is LGHNA, CDR2 YSLEER, per germline. V was cut by 0 bases and J by 3 bases, with 11 bases left in between. The CDR3 region is CASSQEGRRDTGELFF. DNA for the CDR3: TGCGCCAGCAGCCAAGAAGGGCGGAGGGACACCGGGGAGCTGTTTTTT.